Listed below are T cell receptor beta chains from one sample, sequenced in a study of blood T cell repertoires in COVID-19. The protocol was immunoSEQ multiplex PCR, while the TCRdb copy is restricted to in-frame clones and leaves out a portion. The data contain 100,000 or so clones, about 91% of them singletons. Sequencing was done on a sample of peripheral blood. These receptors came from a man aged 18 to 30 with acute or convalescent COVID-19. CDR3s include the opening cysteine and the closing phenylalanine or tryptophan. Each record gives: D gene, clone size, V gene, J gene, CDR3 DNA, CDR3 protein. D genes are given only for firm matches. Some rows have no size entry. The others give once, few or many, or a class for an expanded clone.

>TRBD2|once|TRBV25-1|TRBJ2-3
TGTGCCAGCAGTGGGGGGGAGCGGGGCAACACAGATACGCAGTATTTT
CASSGGERGNTDTQYF
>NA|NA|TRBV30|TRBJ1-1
TGTGCCTGGAGGCAGCGGCCTCACACTGAAGCTTTCTTT
CAWRQRPHTEAFF
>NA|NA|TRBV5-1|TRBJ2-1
TGCGCCAGCAGCTTTCAGAATGAGCAGTTCTTC
CASSFQNEQFF
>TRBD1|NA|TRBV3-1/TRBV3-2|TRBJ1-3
TGTGCCAGCAGCCTACGGGACAGCGGAAACACCATATATTTT
CASSLRDSGNTIYF
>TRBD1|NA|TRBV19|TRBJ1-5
TGTGCCAGTAGTATTGGGGGACAGTGGAATCAGCCCCAGCATTTT
CASSIGGQWNQPQHF
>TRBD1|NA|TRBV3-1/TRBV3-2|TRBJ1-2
TGTGCCAGCAGCCAGACAGGGAGGAATGGCTACACCTTC
CASSQTGRNGYTF
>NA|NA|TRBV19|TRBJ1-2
TGTGCCAGTACCACCAGGACAAAGCAGTACTATGGCTACACCTTC
CASTTRTKQYYGYTF
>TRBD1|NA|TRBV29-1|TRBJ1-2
TGCAGCGTGGATGACAGGGCCTATGGCTACACCTTC
CSVDDRAYGYTF
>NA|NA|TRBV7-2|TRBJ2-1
TGTGCCAGCAGCCCCGTCGTCCTCAGCTCCTACAATGAGCAGTTCTTC
CASSPVVLSSYNEQFF
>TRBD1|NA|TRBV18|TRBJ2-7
TGTGCCAGCTCACCAGTAGGGACAGGCAGCTCCTACGAGCAGTACTTC
CASSPVGTGSSYEQYF
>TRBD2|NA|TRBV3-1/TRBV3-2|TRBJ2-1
TGTGCCAGCAGGTCTAGCGGGGGGGCGGTGGATGAGCAGTTCTTC
CASRSSGGAVDEQFF
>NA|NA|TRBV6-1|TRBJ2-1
TGTGCCAGCAGTCAGGCGGGCCCTAGCTATGAGCAGTTCTTC
CASSQAGPSYEQFF
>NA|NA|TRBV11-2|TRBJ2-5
TGTGCCAGCAGCTTAGCAGCCCGGGGTCAAGAGACCCAGTACTTC
CASSLAARGQETQYF
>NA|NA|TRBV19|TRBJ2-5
TGTGCCAGTAGTCAAGACAGTAAAGAGACCCAGTACTTC
CASSQDSKETQYF
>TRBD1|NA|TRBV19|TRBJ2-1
TGTGCCAGTAGACCCTCGCCAGGGGGCGATGAGCAGTTCTTC
CASRPSPGGDEQFF
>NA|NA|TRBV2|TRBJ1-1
TGTGCCAGCAGAGGTGAGGGGGGGAATATGAACACTGAAGCTTTCTTT
CASRGEGGNMNTEAFF
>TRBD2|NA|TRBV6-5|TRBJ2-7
TGTGCCAGTGGGGCAGCGGGGCTGGGCTACTACGAGCAGTACTTC
CASGAAGLGYYEQYF
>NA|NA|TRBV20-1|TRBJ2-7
TGCAGTGCTAGTGATTACTTTTCAGGGGAATCCTACGAGCAGTACTTC
CSASDYFSGESYEQYF
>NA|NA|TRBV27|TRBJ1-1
TGTGCCAGCAGTTCAGACAGCTGGGGCGGGACTTACACTGAAGCTTTCTTT
CASSSDSWGGTYTEAFF
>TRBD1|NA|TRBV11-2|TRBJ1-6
TGTGCCAGCAGCGGGACAGGGGAACGGGGTTCACCCCTCCACTTT
CASSGTGERGSPLHF
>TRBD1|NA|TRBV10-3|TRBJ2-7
TGTGCCATCAGTGTCAAACAGGGGGCTCCATCCTACGAGCAGTACTTC
CAISVKQGAPSYEQYF
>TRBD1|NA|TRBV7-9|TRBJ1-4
TGTGCCAGCAGTACCGGACAGGCGAATGAAAAACTGTTTTTT
CASSTGQANEKLFF
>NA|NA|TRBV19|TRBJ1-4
TGTGCCAGTAGTCTCGCCTATAATGAAAAACTGTTTTTT
CASSLAYNEKLFF
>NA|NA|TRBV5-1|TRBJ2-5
TGCGCCAGCAGCTTGTTTCAGGGCCAAGAGACCCAGTACTTC
CASSLFQGQETQYF
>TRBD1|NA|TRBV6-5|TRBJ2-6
TGTGCCAGCGGACAGGGTGGGTCTGGGGCCAACGTCCTGACTTTC
CASGQGGSGANVLTF
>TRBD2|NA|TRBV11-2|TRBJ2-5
TGTGCCAGCAGCATTGGGACTAGCGGGAGGTTAGAGACCCAGTACTTC
CASSIGTSGRLETQYF
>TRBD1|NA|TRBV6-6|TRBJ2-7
TGTGCCAGCACCGGACAGGACCCGTTAGTACCCTACGAGCAGTACTTC
CASTGQDPLVPYEQYF
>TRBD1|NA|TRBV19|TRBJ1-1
TGTGCCAGTAGTATAGAGATTAACAGGGGGGACACTGAAGCTTTCTTT
CASSIEINRGDTEAFF
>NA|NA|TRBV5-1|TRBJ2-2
TGCGCCAGCAGCTTGGCGGTAGCAGGGGGGCGATTAACCGGGGAGCTGTTTTTT
CASSLAVAGGRLTGELFF
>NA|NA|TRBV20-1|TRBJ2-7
TGCAGTGCTAGTCGGGCCTACGAGCAGTACTTC
CSASRAYEQYF
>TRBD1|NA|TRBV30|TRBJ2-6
TGTGCCTGGAGTGACGGTCGGGGACAGGGCTTCTTCTCTGGGGCCAACGTCCTGACTTTC
CAWSDGRGQGFFSGANVLTF
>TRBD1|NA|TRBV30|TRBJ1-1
TGTGCCTGGAGTTCGGGCAGGGGGCTTGGTGAAGCTTTCTTT
CAWSSGRGLGEAFF
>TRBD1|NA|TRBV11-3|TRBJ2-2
TGTGCCAGCAGCTCGGGACAGGATATCACCGGGGAGCTGTTTTTT
CASSSGQDITGELFF
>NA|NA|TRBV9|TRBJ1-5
TGTGCCAGCAGCGTAGGCGTCCTCGGTCAGCCCCAGCATTTT
CASSVGVLGQPQHF
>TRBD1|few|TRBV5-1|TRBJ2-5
TGCGCCAGCAGCTTGGTGGGGCAGGGGGCGAGGGAGACCCAGTACTTC
CASSLVGQGARETQYF
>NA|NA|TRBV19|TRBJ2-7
TGTGCCAGTAGTACCCTAGGTAGTATGGTCTACGAGCAGTACTTC
CASSTLGSMVYEQYF
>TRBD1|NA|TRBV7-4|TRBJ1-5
TGTGCCAGCACCTCACTTAAGGGGATCGGGACAGCTAATCAGCCCCAGCATTTT
CASTSLKGIGTANQPQHF
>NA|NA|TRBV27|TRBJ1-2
TGTGCCAGCAGTTTACTTTCCGGGTCCCAGAACTATGGCTACACCTTC
CASSLLSGSQNYGYTF
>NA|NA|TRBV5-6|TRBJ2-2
TGTGCCAGCAGCTTGCAGGGTCCCGGGGAGCTGTTTTTT
CASSLQGPGELFF
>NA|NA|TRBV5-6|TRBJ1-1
TGTGCCAGCAGCTTAGGGCGGGGGGGAACTGAAGCTTTCTTT
CASSLGRGGTEAFF
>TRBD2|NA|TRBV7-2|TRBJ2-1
TGTGCCAGCAGTAATCTCGGGCCTAGCGGACCCTACAATGAGCAGTTCTTC
CASSNLGPSGPYNEQFF